Presented here are 18 T cell receptor beta chains from one specimen sequenced in a study of T-cell memory formation after mild COVID-19. TCRdb redid the calling of the 5' RACE reads with MiXCR, one entry per CDR3 protein. The data contain hundreds of thousands of distinct CDR3 sequences, about 23% of them singletons. The specimen was PBMCs or a T cell subset sorted from them (not recorded which). The source is an adult woman who had mild COVID-19 (a few samples of this study predate the infection). Cell type and time point are not known.

CDR3 sequence: CATRDQGASTDTQYF. The CDR3 DNA reads as TGTGCCACCAGGGATCAGGGAGCTAGCACAGATACGCAGTATTTT. V usage is TRBV24-1 and J usage is TRBJ2-3, with D perhaps TRBD1 or TRBD2 (5 bases each). Trimming cost V 7 bases and J 0 bases, with 13 bases left between them. Germline V gene sequence: CDR1 KGHDR, CDR2 SFDVKD. This CDR3 has 15 residues.

This clonotype was recorded many times. V is TRBV7-2 and J is TRBJ2-2, with D hard to call. Germline CDR1 is SGHTA and CDR2 is FQGNSA. Trimming stripped 5 bases from V and 0 bases from J, with 4 bases between. This CDR3 has 13 amino acids. The CDR3 loop reads CASSPANTGELFF. DNA of the CDR3: TGTGCCAGCAGCCCCGCGAACACCGGGGAGCTGTTTTTT. The entire variable domain, with the rest obtained from reference TRBV7-2 and TRBJ2-2, is as follows: GAGVSQSPSNKVTEKGKDVELRCDPISGHTALYWYRQSLGQGLEFLIYFQGNSAPDKSGLPSDRFSAERTGGSVSTLTIQRTQQEDSAVYLCASSPANTGELFFGEGSRLTVL.

The chain couples TRBV6-2 or TRBV6-3 to TRBJ2-3; maybe TRBD2 (7 bases). V was clipped by 5 bases and J by 2 bases, with 14 bases between them. Germline V CDR1 and CDR2: MNHEY, SVGEGT. The CDR3 length is 15 residues. The DNA of the CDR3 is TGTGCCAGCAGTCCTGAGGGGGGGTTCACAGATACGCAGTATTTT. This codes for CASSPEGGFTDTQYF.

This clonotype was recorded many times. This sequence joins TRBV7-2 and TRBJ1-2; no definite D call. The CDR3 sequence is 12 residues long. V gave up 5 bases and J gave up 0 bases, with 4 bases separating them. Germline CDR1 is SGHTA and CDR2 is FQGNSA. The CDR3 reads CASSKANYGYTF. DNA for the CDR3: TGTGCCAGCAGCAAAGCTAACTATGGCTACACCTTC.

This clonotype occurred a few times. The V and J genes are TRBV7-2 and TRBJ2-3, with D hard to call. Trimming stripped 7 bases from V and 1 base from J, with 18 bases between. CDR1 is SGHTA, CDR2 FQGNSA, per germline. The CDR3 is made up of 16 amino acids. The CDR3 is CASKDPGDVGTDTQYF. The CDR3 DNA reads TGTGCCAGCAAAGACCCTGGAGACGTCGGCACAGATACGCAGTATTTT.

The table lists this clonotype with a few counts. The CDR3 DNA reads TGCAGTGCTAGAGATGTTCGGTGGAGGAGCAATCAGCCCCAGCATTTT. This codes for CSARDVRWRSNQPQHF. This rearrangement joins TRBV20-1 to TRBJ1-5; D is undetermined. Trimming removed 0 bases from V and 1 base from J, with 13 bases in between. The germline V gene encodes CDR1 DFQATT and CDR2 SNEGSKA (reference sequence). The CDR3 has 16 amino acids.

The table lists this clonotype with a few counts. The chain employs TRBV20-1 and TRBJ2-1, with no clear D. Germline V gene data show CDR1 as DFQATT and CDR2 as SNEGSKA (reference sequence). CDR3 length equals 11 residues. The V end lost 8 bases, the J end lost 6 bases, and 11 bases lay between the germline ends. The CDR3 DNA is TGCAGTCCTACCACCTCCAATGAGCAGTTCTTC. This sequence encodes CSPTTSNEQFF.

This clonotype was counted only a few times. The rearrangement links TRBV2 to TRBJ1-2, with 8 bases identical to TRBD1. Trimming removed 5 bases from V and 4 bases from J; junction bases left unmatched: 12. The CDR3 totals 16 residues. The germline CDR1 and CDR2 sequences are SNHLY and FYNNEI. CDR3 DNA sequence: TGTGCCAGCAGTTTCCCCTTGACAGGGGAGGTCTATGGCTACACCTTC. Its translation is CASSFPLTGEVYGYTF.

This clonotype was found a few times. The J gene is TRBJ2-7, the V gene TRBV2; TRBD2 agrees at 7 bases. Germline CDR1 is SNHLY and CDR2 is FYNNEI. The CDR3 is 14 amino acids. Unmatched junction bases numbered 10, after V lost 7 bases and J lost 4 bases. The CDR3: CASTRQGSGYEQYF. The CDR3 bases are TGTGCCAGCACCCGGCAGGGTAGCGGGTACGAGCAGTACTTC.

The rearrangement uses TRBV7-9 and TRBJ2-5; unclear D gene. Germline V gene lookup returns CDR1 SEHNR and CDR2 FQNEAQ (reference sequence). The length of the CDR3 is 16 residues. V lost 5 bases and J lost 2, with 18 bases in between. This CDR3 reads CASSLPTTEVQETQYF. CDR3 coding DNA: TGTGCCAGCAGCCTCCCCACGACCGAGGTGCAAGAGACCCAGTACTTC.

This clonotype has more than one count but fewer than ten. The chain recombines TRBV5-1 with TRBJ2-1, with TRBD1 matching 7 bases. Trimming removed 4 bases from V and 4 bases from J; junction bases left unmatched: 8. Germline V CDR1 and CDR2: SGHRS, YFSETQ. The CDR3 loop spans 15 amino acids. The CDR3 reads CASSLQGLNYNEQFF. In DNA form, the CDR3 reads TGCGCCAGCAGCCTACAGGGGCTTAATTACAATGAGCAGTTCTTC.

The chain joins TRBV4-3 to TRBJ2-7; maybe TRBD1 (6 bases). From germline, CDR1 is LGHNA and CDR2 YSLEER. The CDR3 length is 16 residues. Trimming removed 0 bases from V and 0 bases from J, with 12 bases in between. CDR3 sequence (DNA): TGCGCCAGCAGCCAAGATAGGGGGAGAATCTCCTACGAGCAGTACTTC. Its translation: CASSQDRGRISYEQYF.

A few counts support this clonotype. The V call is TRBV24-1, the J call TRBJ2-7; a weak D match, TRBD2 (5 bases). CDR3 length: 13 residues. Germline V gene data show CDR1 as KGHDR and CDR2 as SFDVKD. Trimming pared 2 bases from V and 7 bases from J, leaving 11 bases between. The CDR3 nucleotides are TGTGCCACCAGTGATTCTTCGAGGGAAGAGCAGTACTTC. Translated: CATSDSSREEQYF.

This clonotype was seen only a few times. The gene calls are TRBV7-2 and TRBJ2-1, with TRBD2 identical over 9 bases. V was pared by 6 bases and J by 3 bases, with 6 bases of the junction left unmatched. Germline V gene sequence: CDR1 SGHTA, CDR2 FQGNSA. This CDR3 comprises 15 residues. The CDR3 sequence is CASSPRRGGYNEQFF. The DNA for the CDR3 is TGTGCCAGCAGTCCGCGGCGGGGGGGCTACAATGAGCAGTTCTTC.

V is TRBV7-8 and J is TRBJ1-5, with D tentatively TRBD1 (5 bases). Between the trimmed V and J ends, which lost 5 bases and 4 bases, there was a span of 15 bases. Germline loops: CDR1 SGHVS, CDR2 FQNEAQ. The CDR3 contains 15 residues. The CDR3 coding sequence is TGTGCCAGCAGCCCCCCGGGACTGTGGAATCAGCCCCAGCATTTT. Its translation: CASSPPGLWNQPQHF.

There are many counts of this clonotype. The chain employs TRBV5-4 and TRBJ2-7, with 9 bases that match TRBD1. CDR3 length equals 14 residues. Trimming removed 5 bases from V and 4 bases from J; junction bases left unmatched: 7. Germline assignment: CDR1 SGHNT and CDR2 YYREEE (reference sequence). The CDR3 here is CASSSPGQGYEQYF. CDR3 sequence (DNA): TGTGCCAGCAGTTCTCCGGGACAGGGATACGAGCAGTACTTC.

V and J are TRBV7-8 and TRBJ1-5, with 9 bases matching TRBD1. V lost 2 bases and J lost 7; bases outside the gene matches: 3. CDR1 is SGHVS, CDR2 FQNEAQ, per germline. The length of the CDR3 is 14 residues. In DNA, the CDR3 is TGTGCCAGCAGCTTAACAGGGGGCCAACAGCCCCAGCATTTT. Protein sequence: CASSLTGGQQPQHF.

CDR3 in amino acids: CASRQIPDSNYGYTF. In DNA, the CDR3 is TGTGCCAGCAGGCAGATCCCGGACAGTAACTATGGCTACACCTTC. The J gene is TRBJ1-2, the V gene TRBV7-2, with D possibly matching TRBD1 (6 bases). There are 15 residues in the CDR3. Germline assignment: CDR1 SGHTA and CDR2 FQGNSA. The germline V and J ends were trimmed by 6 bases and 1 base, with 15 bases remaining between them.